A selection of T cell receptor beta chains follows, all from one sample in a study of beta chain features in type 1 diabetes. The protocol was immunoSEQ multiplex PCR, while the TCRdb copy is restricted to in-frame clones and leaves out a portion. The repertoire holds about 250,000 clones, with approximately 10% as singletons. Sequencing was performed on naive CD4+ T cells from blood. The receptors come from a man aged 30 to 39 with type 1 diabetes. CDR3s leave out the opening cysteine and the closing phenylalanine or tryptophan. Fields, in order: V gene, CDR3 protein.

V: TRBV29-1; CDR3: SVGTGNGETQY
V: TRBV7-9; CDR3: ASSRGTRYESEQY
V: TRBV9; CDR3: ASNYGQGTDTQY
V: TRBV7-9; CDR3: ASSTRDRVTSYEQY
V: TRBV5-1; CDR3: ASSSGAGGNAAGELF
V: TRBV30; CDR3: AWSVRTEQY
V: TRBV7-9; CDR3: ASSRVLGFGANVLT
V: TRBV19; CDR3: ASMPQDQETQY
V: TRBV19; CDR3: ASRDRGYTSNQPQH
V: TRBV9; CDR3: ASSDPLAWGTDTQY
V: TRBV9; CDR3: ASSERTGVTYNEQF
V: TRBV5-1; CDR3: ASSLQGMGTDTQY
V: TRBV20-1; CDR3: SAKGDGEQF
V: TRBV18; CDR3: ASSPGTPVQETQY
V: TRBV7-9; CDR3: ASSLGTGGISPYNEQF
V: TRBV28; CDR3: ASRGSGGNEQY
V: TRBV7-9; CDR3: ASSFLPDPRDRKPQD
V: TRBV7-3; CDR3: ASSPGSGETQY
V: TRBV9; CDR3: ASSEGGSSYNSPLH
V: TRBV30; CDR3: AWSEGTAA
V: TRBV4-1; CDR3: ASSQGLQTYEQY
V: TRBV5-1; CDR3: ASSLEGTSANEQF
V: TRBV4-1; CDR3: ASSHLLQRRGYGYT
V: TRBV7-3; CDR3: ASSFQGGDGYT
V: TRBV5-5; CDR3: ASSQDSNQPQH
V: TRBV15; CDR3: ATSTLGGLRTNEKLF
V: TRBV7-9; CDR3: ASSAGQSNQPQH
V: TRBV29-1; CDR3: SVGTGDSPLH
V: TRBV9; CDR3: ASYDSGTGPPERNTEAF
V: TRBV5-1; CDR3: ASSPGTGTNTEAF
V: TRBV4-3; CDR3: ASSQDWDTVVSQY
V: TRBV12-5; CDR3: ASGLGGLAGGGEQF
V: TRBV4-1; CDR3: ASSQGKGQGGQPQH
V: TRBV2; CDR3: ASSVDSSNQPQH
V: TRBV28; CDR3: ASSLEGGGYT